The 5 T cell receptor beta chains presented below share a single source sample, sequenced in a study of T-cell memory formation after mild COVID-19 (dated by TCRdb to the early 2020s). Library method: 5' RACE. Data came from an Illumina NovaSeq 6000. TCRdb ran its own pipeline on the public reads, namely fastp trimming at Q25 and MiXCR clone calling, and kept in-frame beta chains. CDR3 protein sequences are deduplicated, and each keeps its most common genes and DNA. For this sample there are 130,000 to 150,000 distinct CDR3 sequences; about 5.5% appear just once. The top ten clones comprise under 2.5% of the sample. Sequencing used PBMCs or a T cell subset sorted from them (not recorded which). The receptors come from an adult woman who had mild COVID-19 (a few samples of this study predate the infection). The sample titles of this study are shuffled in the database, so cell type and time point are left out; the donor was told from shared clones.

This clonotype was seen repeatedly, ten times or more. The gene calls are TRBV20-1 and TRBJ2-1, with TRBD2 matching 8 bases. This CDR3 is 15 amino acids long. J was trimmed by 7 bases and V by 5 bases; bases with no gene match: 13. Germline lookup yields CDR1 DFQATT and CDR2 SNEGSKA (reference sequence). The CDR3 protein is CSADQDPGGLNEQFF. CDR3 bases: TGCAGTGCTGATCAAGACCCGGGGGGGCTGAATGAGCAGTTCTTC.

This clonotype was seen at least ten times. This chain links TRBV5-1 with TRBJ2-7; possible D gene TRBD1, 5 bases. The length of the CDR3 is 14 residues. The germline V and J ends were trimmed by 0 bases and 2 bases, with 9 bases remaining between them. The germline CDR1 and CDR2 sequences are SGHRS and YFSETQ. CDR3 residues: CASSLDSGPYEQYF. Written as DNA, the CDR3 is TGCGCCAGCAGCTTGGATTCAGGGCCCTACGAGCAGTACTTC.

This clonotype occurred many times. This chain uses TRBV20-1 with TRBJ2-7; no clear D gene. Trimming took 5 bases from V and 7 from J, leaving 24 bases between them. The germline CDR1 and CDR2 sequences are DFQATT and SNEGSKA (reference sequence). The CDR3 covers 15 residues. CDR3 region: CSAFRSPGPLGEQYF. The CDR3 DNA reads as TGCAGTGCTTTTCGCTCTCCCGGGCCCCTTGGTGAGCAGTACTTC.

The V and J genes are TRBV29-1 and TRBJ2-7; 9 nucleotides match TRBD1. The ends lost 1 base at V and 6 bases at J; junction bases unmatched: 10. Germline V gives CDR1 SQVTM, CDR2 ANQGSEA. The CDR3 covers 15 residues. This chain's CDR3 is CSVEGAGTGFSEQYF. The CDR3 DNA follows: TGCAGCGTTGAAGGGGCTGGGACAGGGTTCTCCGAGCAGTACTTC.

This clonotype appeared a few times. The genes are TRBV9 and TRBJ2-3; D may match TRBD1 or TRBD2 (6 bases each). The germline V gene encodes CDR1 SGDLS and CDR2 YYNGEE. This CDR3 region has 16 residues. V lost 0 bases to trimming and J lost 1 base, with 12 bases between them. CDR3 sequence reads: CASSVGGAYGTDTQYF. As DNA, the CDR3 is TGTGCCAGCAGCGTAGGGGGGGCGTACGGCACAGATACGCAGTATTTT.